This T cell receptor (beta chain) was captured by sequencing in a study of blood T cells in healthy people across ages. Germline CDR1 SGHRS, CDR2 YFSETQ. The CDR3 sequence is 16 residues long. Trimming shortened V by 0 bases and J by 2 bases, and 14 bases separated the two germline ends. The use of a sample-barcoded 5' primer and a J-beta primer mix characterized a second PCR of about 6 to 11 cycles. TCRdb recomputed calls from the 5' RACE reads with MiXCR, one row per CDR3 protein. The sample carries about 1.8 million distinct CDR3 sequences, about 50% recorded once. The chain couples TRBV5-1 to TRBJ1-2, with a weak D call TRBD1 (5 bases). The TCR originated in a woman between 35 and 50 years old in good health. Sequencing was carried out using blood. CDR3 residues: CASSLGREPVNYGYTF. Written as DNA, the CDR3 is TGCGCCAGCAGCTTGGGCAGGGAGCCCGTCAACTATGGCTACACCTTC. The entire variable domain, with the rest obtained from reference TRBV5-1 and TRBJ1-2, is as follows: KAGVTQTPRYLIKTRGQQVTLSCSPISGHRSVSWYQQTPGQGLQFLFEYFSETQRNKGNFPGRFSGRQFSNSRSEMNVSTLELGDSALYLCASSLGREPVNYGYTFGSGTRLTVV.